These 29 T cell receptor beta chains were sequenced from one sample in a study of blood T cells in healthy people across ages. Using a J-beta primer mix together with a sample-barcoded 5' primer, a second PCR was run for roughly 6 to 12 cycles. TCRdb processed the 5' RACE reads anew with MiXCR; each CDR3 protein has one entry. The sample has 650,000 to 800,000 distinct CDR3 sequences; 52% are singletons. The sequenced sample consisted of blood. All receptors derive from a woman at least 80 years old in good health.

This chain links TRBV18 with TRBJ2-7; the D is unclear. The CDR3 length is 13 residues. Looked up from germline, CDR1 is KGHSH and CDR2 is LQKENI. V was cut by 2 bases and J by 2 bases, with 7 bases left in between. The CDR3, as DNA: TGTGCCAGCTCACCAACACCGACCTACGAGCAGTACTTC. Its translation: CASSPTPTYEQYF.

In this sample, this clonotype turned up once. The chain links TRBV10-3 to TRBJ2-7; TRBD1 might be the D (6 bases). CDR1 is ENHRY and CDR2 is SYGVKD in the germline V gene. Trimming pared 6 bases from V and 5 bases from J, leaving 14 bases between. The CDR3 has 13 amino acids. CDR3 nucleotides: TGTGCCATCAGCGCCGCAGGGGACAACGAGCAGTACTTC. It encodes CAISAAGDNEQYF.

To note about this clonotype: This may be a read error, as it is one base from a much larger clone. The V and J genes are TRBV10-3 and TRBJ1-1; D unresolved. This CDR3 spans 13 amino acids. Germline-derived CDR1 and CDR2 are ENHRY and SYGVKD. As DNA, the CDR3 is TGTGCCACCGTCATAGGGATGAACGCTGAAGCTTTCTTT. Protein sequence: CATVIGMNAEAFF.

The V call is TRBV10-3, the J call TRBJ2-7, with unresolved D. With 2 bases removed from V and 2 bases from J, the gap between germline ends came to 25 bases. Germline CDR1 and CDR2: ENHRY and SYGVKD. The CDR3 loop spans 19 amino acids. CDR3 residues: CAISEGQNPSPRFPYEQYF. DNA of the CDR3: TGTGCCATCAGTGAGGGTCAGAACCCCTCCCCCAGGTTCCCCTACGAGCAGTACTTC.

This chain connects TRBV4-2 to TRBJ2-4; 8 bases line up with TRBD2. The CDR3 extends over 18 amino acids. V lost 0 bases, J lost 1 base, and 8 bases stayed unmatched. Germline loops: CDR1 LGHNA, CDR2 YNFKEQ. Here the CDR3 reads CASSQERGGRSAKNIQYF. CDR3 nucleotides: TGTGCCAGCAGCCAAGAACGGGGCGGGAGGTCGGCCAAAAACATTCAGTACTTC.

This clonotype was observed once. The chain recombines TRBV9 with TRBJ2-3, with D maybe TRBD2 (7 bases). Trimming stripped 4 bases from V and 9 bases from J, with 21 bases between. The V gene's germline CDR1 is SGDLS and CDR2 YYNGEE. CDR3 size: 15 residues. The CDR3 region has the DNA TGTGCCAGCAGCCCACTTGGGGGGGGCCTTTCCACGCAGTATTTT. Amino acid sequence: CASSPLGGGLSTQYF.

The rearrangement joins TRBV27 to TRBJ2-7; D unclear. Trimming took 3 bases from V and 3 from J, leaving 9 bases between them. CDR1 is MNHEY, CDR2 SMNVEV, per germline (reference sequence). The CDR3 length is 13 residues. DNA for the CDR3: TGTGCCAGCAGTTTCCGACCCAACTACGAGCAGTACTTC. As protein: CASSFRPNYEQYF.

The sample holds many counts of this clonotype. V gene TRBV7-9 combines with J gene TRBJ1-5; D not resolved. The ends were cut back, 6 bases at V and 1 base at J, with 4 bases in the middle. The CDR3 loop spans 12 amino acids. The V gene's germline CDR1 is SEHNR and CDR2 FQNEAQ (reference sequence). CDR3 DNA sequence: TGTGCCAGCAGGGACAGCAATCAGCCCCAGCATTTT. Amino acid sequence: CASRDSNQPQHF.

The chain has TRBV7-9 and TRBJ2-3, with 11 bases matching TRBD2. Trimming removed 8 bases from V and 1 base from J; junction bases left unmatched: 14. This CDR3 comprises 18 residues. Germline V gene sequence: CDR1 SEHNR, CDR2 FQNEAQ (reference sequence). CDR3: CASLVGLAVRTRTDTQYF. CDR3 sequence (DNA): TGTGCCAGCCTGGTGGGACTAGCGGTTCGAACTCGCACAGATACGCAGTATTTT.

The chain joins TRBV25-1 to TRBJ2-2; D is uncertain. This CDR3 comprises 14 residues. The V and J ends lost 8 bases and 4 bases respectively, with 14 bases between them. The germline V gene encodes CDR1 MGHDK and CDR2 SYGVNS. This CDR3 is CASQDRHGTGELFF. The CDR3 nucleotides read TGTGCCAGCCAGGATCGCCATGGCACCGGGGAGCTGTTTTTT. The full variable domain, in which reference TRBV25-1 and TRBJ2-2 provide the parts outside the CDR3, is EADIYQTPRYLVIGTGKKITLECSQTMGHDKMYWYQQDPGMELHLIHYSYGVNSTEKGDLSSESTVSRIRTEHFPLTLESARPSHTSQYLCASQDRHGTGELFFGEGSRLTVL.

J is TRBJ1-2 and V is TRBV25-1; 7 bases match TRBD1. Germline V lookup: CDR1 MGHDK, CDR2 SYGVNS. This CDR3 comprises 12 residues. Trimming at V came to 7 bases and at J to 8 bases, leaving 7 bases not matched to a gene. The CDR3 nucleotides read TGTGCCAGCAACACAGGGGCCGGGGGCTACACCTTC. Protein: CASNTGAGGYTF.

This chain uses TRBV4-3 with TRBJ2-3; possible D gene TRBD1, 7 bases. Germline CDR1 reads LGHNA; CDR2 reads YSLEER. V was shortened by 5 bases and J by 6 bases, with 18 bases between the two germline ends. The CDR3 extends over 15 amino acids. The CDR3 reads CASSDGTSRGDTQYF. CDR3 DNA sequence: TGCGCCAGCAGCGATGGGACTTCCAGGGGGGATACGCAGTATTTT.

This clonotype was counted ten times or more. The genes are TRBV2 and TRBJ2-4; D possibly corresponds to TRBD1 (6 bases). V lost 8 bases, J lost 0 bases, and 11 bases lay in between. Germline V gives CDR1 SNHLY, CDR2 FYNNEI. The CDR3 totals 14 residues. The CDR3 region has the DNA TGTGCCAGCCGGGACATTGGAGCCAAAAACATTCAGTACTTC. Translated: CASRDIGAKNIQYF.

The table lists this clonotype with many counts. This rearrangement joins TRBV19 to TRBJ2-1; 7 nucleotides line up with TRBD1. The length of the CDR3 is 15 residues. CDR1 and CDR2 from the germline V gene are LNHDA and SQIVND (reference sequence). V lost 6 bases to trimming and J lost 9 bases; unmatched junction nucleotides: 14. The CDR3 coding sequence is TGTGCCAGTAGGGGGGACAGAGCCCTTCTTGGTGAGCAGTTCTTC. Translation: CASRGDRALLGEQFF.

With regard to this clonotype: A much larger clonotype is one base distant, so this may be a read error. The V gene is TRBV27, the J gene TRBJ2-1; 11 positions match TRBD2. The J segment lost 8 bases and the V segment lost 7 bases, leaving 10 bases of the junction unmatched. CDR1 and CDR2 (germline): MNHEY, SMNVEV (reference sequence). This CDR3 contains 15 residues. CDR3 nucleotide sequence: TGTGCCAGCACCCCGCTAGCGGGGGGTCGCTATGAGCAGTTCTTC. Its protein product is CASTPLAGGRYEQFF.

This clonotype came up once. The chain employs TRBV10-1 and TRBJ2-7; D is tentatively TRBD1 or TRBD2 (5 bases each). Germline V CDR1 and CDR2: WNHNN, SYGVQD (reference sequence). V dropped 9 bases and J dropped 7 bases, with 19 bases sitting between them. The length of the CDR3 is 13 residues. CDR3 in DNA: TGCGCCAGTGGGGCCCAGCGGAACAATGAGCAGTACTTC. Its protein product is CASGAQRNNEQYF.

This clonotype was seen only a few times. The rearrangement joins TRBV7-2 to TRBJ2-7; the D gene is possibly TRBD1 (5 bases). Deletions cut 1 base from V and 9 bases from J, with 13 bases between. CDR1 is SGHTA and CDR2 is FQGNSA in the germline V gene. The CDR3 loop spans 13 amino acids. The CDR3 region is CASSLGLDTRQYF. The CDR3 DNA follows: TGTGCCAGCAGCTTAGGTCTGGACACGCGGCAGTACTTC.

For this clonotype: A read error is possible here, since a much larger clone lies one base away. V gene TRBV28 combines with J gene TRBJ2-5; tentatively, D is TRBD1 (6 bases). The last part of the DNA fits TRBJ2-7 better; the J call may be wrong. CDR1 is MDHEN, CDR2 SYDVKM, per germline. This CDR3 is 14 amino acids long. The CDR3 sequence is CANKPAGASYEQYF. CDR3 nucleotides: TGTGCCAACAAACCCGCAGGGGCATCCTACGAGCAGTACTTC.

This clonotype has a count of ten or more. The V call is TRBV12-3 or TRBV12-4, the J call TRBJ2-7; D may be TRBD1 or TRBD2 (5 bases each). The CDR3 contains 12 residues. V lost 5 bases and J lost 12, with 17 bases in between. CDR3: CASSQDRTLGYF. The CDR3 coding sequence is TGTGCCAGCAGTCAAGACCGGACACTAGGGTACTTC.

This clonotype was seen ten or more times. This chain joins TRBV2 and TRBJ1-4, with unresolved D. Trimming took off 1 base at V and 8 bases at J, with 11 bases between the two ends. The CDR3 has 14 residues. Germline CDR1 is SNHLY and CDR2 is FYNNEI. CDR3 DNA: TGTGCCAGCAGTGAAGGGGGAGTTGGAGAAAAACTGTTTTTT. This codes for CASSEGGVGEKLFF. Supplemented by reference TRBV2 and TRBJ1-4, the full variable domain reads EPEVTQTPSHQVTQMGQEVILRCVPISNHLYFYWYRQILGQKVEFLVSFYNNEISEKSEIFDDQFSVERPDGSNFTLKIRSTKLEDSAMYFCASSEGGVGEKLFFGSGTQLSVL.

The chain recombines TRBV7-2 with TRBJ2-2; D may be TRBD1 or TRBD2 (5 bases each). Trimming took 2 bases from V and 6 from J, leaving 7 bases between them. The CDR3 runs to 13 residues. The germline CDR1 and CDR2 sequences are SGHTA and FQGNSA. CDR3 nucleotides: TGTGCCAGCAGCTTACGGGGCTCCGGGGAGCTGTTTTTT. Its translation is CASSLRGSGELFF.

This sequence joins TRBV7-2 and TRBJ2-5; TRBD2 aligns across 10 bases. Germline lookup yields CDR1 SGHTA and CDR2 FQGNSA. V shed 5 bases, J shed 4 bases, and the junction held 4 bases outside the gene matches. The CDR3 consists of 14 residues. In DNA form, the CDR3 reads TGTGCCAGCAGCCACAGCGGGAGGGGAGAGACCCAGTACTTC. Translated, it gives CASSHSGRGETQYF.

This clonotype appeared many times. The gene calls are TRBV27 and TRBJ2-7; no clear D gene. Trimming cost V 5 bases and J 2 bases, with 13 bases left between them. The CDR3 is made up of 14 amino acids. CDR1 MNHEY and CDR2 SMNVEV come from the germline V gene (reference sequence). The DNA for the CDR3 is TGTGCCAGCAGTACTCGAGACCCTACCTACGAGCAGTACTTC. Its translation: CASSTRDPTYEQYF.

This clonotype was counted once. It may be a read error: a sequence one base away is much more abundant. The gene calls are TRBV28 and TRBJ2-7, with D perhaps matching TRBD2 (5 bases). Germline V lookup: CDR1 MDHEN, CDR2 SYDVKM. CDR3 length: 12 residues. The germline V and J ends were trimmed by 4 bases and 9 bases, with 13 bases remaining between them. The DNA of the CDR3 is TGTGCCAGCAGTTCCCGAGGGAGAGCGCAGTACTTC. Translation: CASSSRGRAQYF.

J is TRBJ1-2 and V is TRBV6-5; TRBD1 matches 8 bases. Germline V gives CDR1 MNHEY, CDR2 SVGAGI. CDR3 length equals 16 residues. The ends lost 4 bases at V and 8 bases at J; junction bases unmatched: 15. The CDR3 is CASSWDRTQLLGGYTF. Written as DNA, the CDR3 is TGTGCCAGCAGTTGGGACAGGACCCAATTACTGGGGGGCTACACCTTC.

The chain employs TRBV28 and TRBJ1-2; the D gene is possibly TRBD1 (5 bases). CDR3 length: 11 amino acids. V dropped 3 bases and J dropped 8 bases, with 7 bases sitting between them. The V gene's germline CDR1 is MDHEN and CDR2 SYDVKM. The CDR3 protein is CASSFPGGYTF. The CDR3 nucleotides read TGTGCCAGCAGTTTCCCAGGGGGCTACACCTTC.

As for this clonotype: A single base separates this from a much larger clone, so it may be a read error. The J gene is TRBJ1-4, the V gene TRBV20-1, with D unresolved. The V end lost 3 bases, the J end lost 0 bases, and 11 bases lay between the germline ends. The CDR3 runs to 15 residues. CDR1 and CDR2 from the germline V gene are DFQATT and SNEGSKA (reference sequence). DNA for the CDR3: TGCAGTGCTAGCCGGACGGGAGCAACTAATGAAAAACTGTTTTTT. This translates into CSASRTGATNEKLFF.

This rearrangement joins TRBV7-9 to TRBJ1-2, with a weak D call TRBD1 (6 bases). Germline V lookup: CDR1 SEHNR, CDR2 FQNEAQ (reference sequence). The CDR3 extends over 14 amino acids. Trimming shortened V by 5 bases and J by 4 bases, and 14 bases separated the two germline ends. This CDR3 reads CASSPRRDIYGYTF. CDR3 DNA sequence: TGTGCCAGCAGCCCTCGGAGGGACATCTATGGCTACACCTTC. The full variable domain, in which reference TRBV7-9 and TRBJ1-2 provide the parts outside the CDR3, is DTGVSQNPRHKITKRGQNVTFRCDPISEHNRLYWYRQTLGQGPEFLTYFQNEAQLEKSRLLSDRFSAERPKGSFSTLEIQRTEQGDSAMYLCASSPRRDIYGYTFGSGTRLTVV.

The chain recombines TRBV13 with TRBJ2-1; TRBD2 might be the D (6 bases). Germline V gene lookup returns CDR1 PRHDT and CDR2 FYEKMQ (reference sequence). The CDR3 spans 16 residues. The V and J ends lost 4 bases and 13 bases respectively, with 26 bases between them. As DNA, the CDR3 is TGTGCCAGCAGCTCTGAACCAGGTAGCGGCCAAGAGACCCAGTTCTTC. Translation: CASSSEPGSGQETQFF. The full variable domain, completed using reference TRBV13 and TRBJ2-1, is AAGVIQSPRHLIKEKRETATLKCYPIPRHDTVYWYQQGPGQDPQFLISFYEKMQSDKGSIPDRFSAQQFSDYHSELNMSSLELGDSALYFCASSSEPGSGQETQFFGPGTRLTVL.